Following are 28 T cell receptor beta chains from one sample sequenced in a study of blood T cell repertoires in COVID-19. Sequencing was performed with immunoSEQ multiplex PCR; in TCRdb, only in-frame clones are kept and a portion is missing. The sample has roughly 140,000 clones, roughly nine tenths seen once. Sequenced sample: peripheral blood. The receptors originated from a woman aged 60-75 years with active COVID-19.

The gene calls are TRBV19 and TRBJ2-2, with 12 bases matching TRBD2. Germline assignment: CDR1 LNHDA and CDR2 SQIVND (reference sequence). The CDR3 contains 17 residues. Trimming took 5 bases from V and 6 from J; bases not matched to a gene: 10. For the CDR3, the DNA is TGTGCCAGTAGTCCCTGGACTAGCGGGATGTCCCCCGGGGAGCTGTTTTTT. Its protein is CASSPWTSGMSPGELFF.

The genes are TRBV28 and TRBJ2-3; possible D gene TRBD2, 6 bases. Germline CDR1 and CDR2: MDHEN and SYDVKM. V gave up 6 bases and J gave up 6 bases, with 19 bases separating them. The CDR3 spans 15 residues. The CDR3 DNA reads as TGTGCCAGCAGAATCGGTGTATTGGGGAGGGATACGCAGTATTTT. It specifies CASRIGVLGRDTQYF.

The J gene is TRBJ2-1, the V gene TRBV11-3; no clear D. V was pared by 0 bases and J by 2 bases, with 14 bases between. Germline V lookup: CDR1 SGHNT, CDR2 YENEEA. This CDR3 is 17 amino acids long. CDR3 sequence (DNA): TGTGCCAGCAGCTTAGAATCGGAGCGACCACCCTACAATGAGCAGTTCTTC. It is translated as CASSLESERPPYNEQFF.

The genes are TRBV7-9 and TRBJ2-2; 7 bases are a match to TRBD2. The CDR3 loop spans 14 amino acids. Germline values: CDR1 SEHNR, CDR2 FQNEAQ (reference sequence). Germline trimming cut 8 bases from V and 2 bases from J; bases unmatched to any gene: 5. The CDR3: CASRGDFNTGELFF. The CDR3 DNA follows: TGTGCCAGCCGGGGGGACTTTAACACCGGGGAGCTGTTTTTT.

The chain recombines TRBV4-2 with TRBJ2-7, with TRBD2 matching over 10 bases. J lost 6 bases, V lost 1 base, and 15 bases had no gene match. The CDR3 length is 18 residues. From germline, CDR1 is LGHNA and CDR2 YNFKEQ. CDR3 residues: CASSQAEGWASGSGEQYF. The CDR3 bases are TGTGCCAGCAGCCAAGCGGAGGGTTGGGCTAGCGGGAGTGGCGAGCAGTACTTC.

The chain has TRBV10-3 and TRBJ2-7, with TRBD1 matching 10 bases. Germline CDR1 and CDR2: ENHRY and SYGVKD. CDR3 length equals 15 residues. Germline trimming cut 6 bases from V and 4 bases from J; bases unmatched to any gene: 9. The CDR3 sequence is CAISDMTGGGYEQYF. CDR3 nucleotides: TGTGCCATCAGCGACATGACAGGGGGCGGATACGAGCAGTACTTC.

The chain uses TRBV5-1 and TRBJ1-1; D perhaps matches TRBD1 (5 bases). V was trimmed by 2 bases and J by 1 base, leaving 12 bases between them. The germline V gene encodes CDR1 SGHRS and CDR2 YFSETQ. This CDR3 is 15 amino acids long. CDR3 coding DNA: TGCGCCAGCAGCTTAGGTGGGGCCGAGAACACTGAAGCTTTCTTT. This gives the protein CASSLGGAENTEAFF.

V and J are TRBV14 and TRBJ2-3, with TRBD2 identical over 7 bases. The CDR3 spans 12 residues. CDR1 and CDR2 from the germline V gene are SGHDN and FVKESK. V lost 8 bases and J lost 7; bases outside the gene matches: 6. The CDR3 DNA follows: TGTGCCAGCGGCCGGGGGGTGAATACGCAGTATTTT. Its translation: CASGRGVNTQYF.

The chain is built from TRBV2 and TRBJ2-5; D gene uncertain. CDR1 is SNHLY, CDR2 FYNNEI, per germline. Trimming removed 5 bases from V and 2 bases from J, with 12 bases in between. This CDR3 comprises 14 residues. The CDR3, as DNA: TGTGCCAGCAGTCCTTCTGGGCCTCAAGAGACCCAGTACTTC. Translated: CASSPSGPQETQYF.

This rearrangement joins TRBV5-1 to TRBJ2-1; weak D call: TRBD2 (5 bases). CDR3 size: 14 residues. Trimming took off 0 bases at V and 5 bases at J, with 9 bases between the two ends. Germline loops: CDR1 SGHRS, CDR2 YFSETQ. CDR3 sequence reads: CASSLDSGNNEQFF. CDR3 DNA: TGCGCCAGCAGCTTGGACTCGGGGAACAATGAGCAGTTCTTC.

This sequence joins TRBV7-3 and TRBJ2-5, with 9 bases identical to TRBD1. Losses at the gene ends were 5 bases for V and 2 bases for J; bases not matched to a gene: 9. CDR1 is SGHTA, CDR2 FQGTGA, per germline. The CDR3 consists of 16 residues. This chain's CDR3 is CASSVLPGQGQETQYF. CDR3 DNA: TGTGCCAGCAGCGTACTACCGGGACAGGGACAAGAGACCCAGTACTTC.

The genes are TRBV7-2 and TRBJ2-7; D possibly corresponds to TRBD1 (5 bases). CDR3 length: 13 residues. Germline CDR1 is SGHTA and CDR2 is FQGNSA. The DNA for the CDR3 is TGTGCTAGTAGGGGTCCGAGCTCCTACGAGCAGTACTTC. Amino acid sequence: CASRGPSSYEQYF.

This sequence joins TRBV7-9 and TRBJ1-2, with unresolved D. V was trimmed by 1 base and J by 6 bases, leaving 15 bases between them. Germline V lookup: CDR1 SEHNR, CDR2 FQNEAQ (reference sequence). The CDR3 runs 15 residues. CDR3 loop: CASSLVGLPRDGYTF. The CDR3 nucleotides read TGTGCCAGCAGCTTAGTCGGCCTCCCGAGGGATGGCTACACCTTC. The variable domain in full, completed from reference TRBV7-9 and TRBJ1-2, reads DTGVSQNPRHKITKRGQNVTFRCDPISEHNRLYWYRQTLGQGPEFLTYFQNEAQLEKSRLLSDRFSAERPKGSFSTLEIQRTEQGDSAMYLCASSLVGLPRDGYTFGSGTRLTVV.

The chain uses TRBV6-5 and TRBJ2-7, with D possibly matching TRBD1 (6 bases). The CDR3 runs to 14 residues. The germline V gene encodes CDR1 MNHEY and CDR2 SVGAGI. The V and J ends lost 4 bases and 0 bases respectively, with 10 bases between them. The DNA of the CDR3 is TGTGCCAGCAGTTCAGACAGGTTCTCCTACGAGCAGTACTTC. Translated, it gives CASSSDRFSYEQYF.

This clone was found a few times. The V gene is TRBV11-2, the J gene TRBJ1-6, with 7 bases identical to TRBD1. Trimming at V came to 6 bases and at J to 11 bases, leaving 7 bases not matched to a gene. Germline assignment: CDR1 SGHAT and CDR2 FQNNGV. This CDR3 comprises 13 residues. CDR3 sequence: CASRATGDPPLHF. As DNA, the CDR3 is TGTGCCAGCAGGGCAACAGGGGATCCACCCCTCCACTTT.

The rearrangement joins TRBV6-5 to TRBJ2-3; D not certain. The CDR3 sequence is 14 residues long. The V end was cut by 7 bases, the J end by 0 bases, with 11 bases between. The germline V gene encodes CDR1 MNHEY and CDR2 SVGAGI. In nucleotides, the CDR3 is TGTGCCAGCACCCAGTGGCAAAGCACAGATACGCAGTATTTT. Translating gives CASTQWQSTDTQYF.

The chain is built from TRBV24-1 and TRBJ2-3, with 9 bases lining up with TRBD1. Per germline, CDR1 KGHDR and CDR2 SFDVKD. Trimming took 9 bases from V and 4 from J; bases not matched to a gene: 13. The CDR3 consists of 16 residues. The CDR3 loop reads CATGGIDRGGSDTQYF. The CDR3 bases are TGTGCCACCGGGGGCATCGACAGGGGGGGTTCAGATACGCAGTATTTT.

The genes are TRBV28 and TRBJ2-1; the D is unclear. Trimming took 0 bases from V and 2 from J, leaving 8 bases between them. CDR1 is MDHEN and CDR2 is SYDVKM in the germline V gene. The CDR3 has 15 amino acids. The DNA for the CDR3 is TGTGCCAGCAGTTTATGGGGTAGCACCTACAATGAGCAGTTCTTC. Its translation: CASSLWGSTYNEQFF.

CDR3 bases: TGTGCCAGCAGTGGGGACACCGGAGGCTACGAGCAGTACTTC. Translating gives CASSGDTGGYEQYF. This sequence joins TRBV2 and TRBJ2-7; tentatively, D is TRBD1 (6 bases). V lost 4 bases and J lost 3, with 13 bases in between. Per germline, CDR1 SNHLY and CDR2 FYNNEI. The CDR3 consists of 14 residues. The full variable domain, completed using reference TRBV2 and TRBJ2-7, is EPEVTQTPSHQVTQMGQEVILRCVPISNHLYFYWYRQILGQKVEFLVSFYNNEISEKSEIFDDQFSVERPDGSNFTLKIRSTKLEDSAMYFCASSGDTGGYEQYFGPGTRLTVT.

The gene calls are TRBV12-3 or TRBV12-4 and TRBJ1-1; TRBD1 might be the D (5 bases). Trimming shortened V by 6 bases and J by 9 bases, and 17 bases separated the two germline ends. CDR3 length: 13 amino acids. CDR3 amino acids: CASSRDSPRKAFF. For the CDR3, the DNA is TGTGCCAGCAGCAGAGACAGCCCAAGAAAAGCTTTCTTT.

The chain links TRBV2 to TRBJ2-5, with D tentatively TRBD2 (5 bases). The CDR3 loop spans 15 amino acids. The V gene lost 2 bases and the J gene lost 0 bases, with 10 bases spanning the gap. CDR1 and CDR2 (germline): SNHLY, FYNNEI. CDR3 in DNA: TGTGCCAGCAGTGAATCCCGGGGAAACCAAGAGACCCAGTACTTC. Translation: CASSESRGNQETQYF. The whole variable domain, filled in from reference TRBV2 and TRBJ2-5, reads EPEVTQTPSHQVTQMGQEVILRCVPISNHLYFYWYRQILGQKVEFLVSFYNNEISEKSEIFDDQFSVERPDGSNFTLKIRSTKLEDSAMYFCASSESRGNQETQYFGPGTRLLVL.

The V and J genes are TRBV27 and TRBJ2-1; 9 nucleotides line up with TRBD2. The germline V gene has CDR1 MNHEY and CDR2 SMNVEV (reference sequence). This CDR3 comprises 16 residues. V lost 3 bases, J lost 7 bases, and 10 bases stayed unmatched. This chain's CDR3 is CASSFALSGSYNEQFF. The DNA for the CDR3 is TGTGCCAGCAGTTTTGCTCTTAGCGGGAGTTATAATGAGCAGTTCTTC.

The rearrangement links TRBV19 to TRBJ1-1; TRBD1 matches 9 bases. V dropped 5 bases and J dropped 3; count of bases not matched to a gene: 4. The V gene's germline CDR1 is LNHDA and CDR2 SQIVND (reference sequence). The CDR3 is 14 amino acids. Here the CDR3 reads CASSDRGRDTEAFF. The CDR3 DNA follows: TGTGCCAGTAGTGACAGGGGGAGGGACACTGAAGCTTTCTTT.

The chain couples TRBV28 to TRBJ1-4, with 8 bases lining up with TRBD1. Per germline, CDR1 MDHEN and CDR2 SYDVKM. This CDR3 has 14 residues. Germline trimming cut 5 bases from V and 11 bases from J; bases unmatched to any gene: 10. CDR3 nucleotide sequence: TGTGCCAGCAGTAAAGGACAGGGAATCGGTAAACTGTTTTTT. Its protein product is CASSKGQGIGKLFF.

This chain connects TRBV28 to TRBJ1-1, with 8 nucleotides matching TRBD1. The CDR3 spans 15 residues. J gave up 6 bases and V 3 bases, and 9 bases lay outside the gene matches. Germline V gene lookup returns CDR1 MDHEN and CDR2 SYDVKM. CDR3 DNA sequence: TGTGCCAGCAGTTTCCTGGACAGGGTGGGAGCTGAAGCTTTCTTT. It codes for CASSFLDRVGAEAFF.

This sequence joins TRBV5-4 and TRBJ2-2; tentative D call: TRBD1 (5 bases). In germline, CDR1 is SGHNT, CDR2 YYREEE (reference sequence). The CDR3 is 15 residues long. The V end was cut by 0 bases, the J end by 7 bases, with 13 bases between. DNA of the CDR3: TGTGCCAGCAGCTTGGGTAGGGGCTCGGTCGGGGAGCTGTTTTTT. Translated: CASSLGRGSVGELFF.

The rearrangement uses TRBV24-1 and TRBJ2-5; TRBD1 aligns across 9 bases. V was clipped by 4 bases and J by 4 bases; unmatched bases: 6. Per germline, CDR1 KGHDR and CDR2 SFDVKD. The CDR3 runs to 15 residues. For the CDR3, the DNA is TGTGCCACCAGTGAGGGCGGACAGGGGACAGAGACCCAGTACTTC. This encodes CATSEGGQGTETQYF.

The rearrangement uses TRBV25-1 and TRBJ2-1; 8 nucleotides line up with TRBD2. CDR3 length equals 17 residues. Losses at the gene ends were 0 bases for V and 7 bases for J; bases not matched to a gene: 11. From germline, CDR1 is MGHDK and CDR2 SYGVNS. The CDR3 nucleotides are TGTGCCAGCAGTGAATACGGAAGCGGGAGAGTTGGGAATGAGCAGTTCTTC. Amino acids: CASSEYGSGRVGNEQFF.